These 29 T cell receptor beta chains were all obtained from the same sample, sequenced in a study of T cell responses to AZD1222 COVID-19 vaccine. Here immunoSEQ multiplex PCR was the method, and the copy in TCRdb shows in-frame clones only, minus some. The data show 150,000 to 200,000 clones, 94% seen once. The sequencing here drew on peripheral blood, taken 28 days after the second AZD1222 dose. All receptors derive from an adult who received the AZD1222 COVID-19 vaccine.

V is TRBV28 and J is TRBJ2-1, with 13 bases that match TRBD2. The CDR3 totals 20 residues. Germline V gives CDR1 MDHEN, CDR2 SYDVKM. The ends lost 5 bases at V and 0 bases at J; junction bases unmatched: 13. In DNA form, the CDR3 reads TGTGCCAGCAGTCCCTTACTAGCGGGAGGGGTGGTGTCCTCCTACAATGAGCAGTTCTTC. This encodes CASSPLLAGGVVSSYNEQFF.

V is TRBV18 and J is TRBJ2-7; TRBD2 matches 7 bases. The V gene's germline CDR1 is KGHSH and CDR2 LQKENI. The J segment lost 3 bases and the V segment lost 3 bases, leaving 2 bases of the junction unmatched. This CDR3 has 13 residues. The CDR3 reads CASSPGGIYEQYF. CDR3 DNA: TGTGCCAGCTCACCGGGGGGGATCTACGAGCAGTACTTC.

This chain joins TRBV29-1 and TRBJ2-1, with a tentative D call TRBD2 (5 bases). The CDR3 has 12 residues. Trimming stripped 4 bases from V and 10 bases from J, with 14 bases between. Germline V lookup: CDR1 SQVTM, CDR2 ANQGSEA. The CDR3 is CSVVPRAVEQFF. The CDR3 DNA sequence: TGCAGCGTTGTCCCGAGGGCCGTCGAGCAGTTCTTC.

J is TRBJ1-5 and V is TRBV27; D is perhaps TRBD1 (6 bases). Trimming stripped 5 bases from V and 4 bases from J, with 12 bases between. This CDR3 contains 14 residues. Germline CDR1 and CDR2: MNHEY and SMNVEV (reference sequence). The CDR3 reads CASSRTVANQPQHF. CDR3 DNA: TGTGCCAGCAGTCGGACAGTTGCGAATCAGCCCCAGCATTTT.

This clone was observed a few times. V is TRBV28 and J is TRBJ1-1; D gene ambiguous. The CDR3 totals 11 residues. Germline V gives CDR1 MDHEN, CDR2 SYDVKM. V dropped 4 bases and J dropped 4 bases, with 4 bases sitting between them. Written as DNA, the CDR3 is TGTGCCAGCAGTTCCCTCACTGAAGCTTTCTTT. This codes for CASSSLTEAFF.

The DNA for the CDR3 is TGTGCCAGCGGGGCCTGGGAGACCCAGTACTTC. Translation: CASGAWETQYF. This rearrangement joins TRBV28 to TRBJ2-5; TRBD1 might be the D (5 bases). Trimming cost V 8 bases and J 5 bases, with 9 bases left between them. Germline assignment: CDR1 MDHEN and CDR2 SYDVKM. The CDR3 covers 11 residues.

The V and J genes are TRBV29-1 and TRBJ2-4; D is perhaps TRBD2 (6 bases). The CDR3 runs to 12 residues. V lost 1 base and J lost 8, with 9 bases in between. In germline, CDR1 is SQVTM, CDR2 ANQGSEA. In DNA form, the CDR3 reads TGCAGCGTTGAAGTGCCGGGGGACATTCAGTACTTC. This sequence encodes CSVEVPGDIQYF.

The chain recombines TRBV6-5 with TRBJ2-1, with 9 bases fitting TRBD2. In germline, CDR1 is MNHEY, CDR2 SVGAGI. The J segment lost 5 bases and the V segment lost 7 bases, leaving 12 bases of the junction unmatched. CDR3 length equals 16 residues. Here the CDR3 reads CASTYVMASGDNEQFF. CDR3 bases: TGTGCCAGCACTTATGTTATGGCTAGCGGGGACAATGAGCAGTTCTTC.

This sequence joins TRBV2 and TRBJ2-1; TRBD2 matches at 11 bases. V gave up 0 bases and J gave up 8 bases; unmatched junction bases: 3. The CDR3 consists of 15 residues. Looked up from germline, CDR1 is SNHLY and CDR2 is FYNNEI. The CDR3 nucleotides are TGTGCCAGCAGTGAAGCGTTGGGACTAGCGGATGAGCAGTTCTTC. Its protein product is CASSEALGLADEQFF.

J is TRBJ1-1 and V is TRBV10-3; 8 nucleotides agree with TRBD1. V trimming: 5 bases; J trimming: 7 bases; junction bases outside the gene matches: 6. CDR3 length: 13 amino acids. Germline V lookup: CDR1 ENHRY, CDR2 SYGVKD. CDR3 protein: CAISKTGVDEAFF. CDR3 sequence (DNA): TGTGCCATCAGTAAGACAGGGGTTGATGAAGCTTTCTTT.

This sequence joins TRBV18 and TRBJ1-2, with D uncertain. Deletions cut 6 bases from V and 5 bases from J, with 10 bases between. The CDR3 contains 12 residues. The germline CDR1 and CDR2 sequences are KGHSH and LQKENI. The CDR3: CASSGEDYGYTF. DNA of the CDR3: TGTGCCAGCTCGGGAGAGGATTATGGCTACACCTTC.

The CDR3 region has the DNA TGTGCCAGCAGCTTACACCCAGAGGGACCGTGGGGTGAAAAACTGTTTTTT. It codes for CASSLHPEGPWGEKLFF. The rearrangement links TRBV7-3 to TRBJ1-4, with a tentative D call TRBD1 (5 bases). The CDR3 spans 17 residues. With 2 bases removed from V and 7 bases from J, the gap between germline ends came to 20 bases. Germline CDR1 is SGHTA and CDR2 is FQGTGA. The entire variable domain, with the rest obtained from reference TRBV7-3 and TRBJ1-4, is as follows: GAGVSQTPSNKVTEKGKYVELRCDPISGHTALYWYRQSLGQGPEFLIYFQGTGAADDSGLPNDRFFAVRPEGSVSTLKIQRTERGDSAVYLCASSLHPEGPWGEKLFFGSGTQLSVL.

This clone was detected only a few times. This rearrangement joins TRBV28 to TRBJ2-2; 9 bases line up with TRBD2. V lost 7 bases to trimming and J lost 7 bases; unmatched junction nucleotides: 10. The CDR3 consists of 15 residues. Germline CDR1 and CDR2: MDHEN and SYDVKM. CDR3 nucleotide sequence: TGTGCCAGCACCGTAGCGGGAGACCACGTCGGGGAGCTGTTTTTT. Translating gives CASTVAGDHVGELFF.

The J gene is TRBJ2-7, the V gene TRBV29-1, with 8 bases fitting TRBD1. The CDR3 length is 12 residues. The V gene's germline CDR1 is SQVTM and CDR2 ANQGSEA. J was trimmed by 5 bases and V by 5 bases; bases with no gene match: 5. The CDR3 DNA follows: TGCAGCGTTCAAGGACAGGGCAACGAGCAGTACTTC. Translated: CSVQGQGNEQYF.

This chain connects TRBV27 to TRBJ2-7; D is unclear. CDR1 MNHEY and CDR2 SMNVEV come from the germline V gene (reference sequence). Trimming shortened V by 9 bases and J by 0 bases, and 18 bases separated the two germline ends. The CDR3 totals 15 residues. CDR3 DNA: TGTGCCAGTAGTCCAGTCCCTTTTAGCTCCTACGAGCAGTACTTC. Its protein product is CASSPVPFSSYEQYF.

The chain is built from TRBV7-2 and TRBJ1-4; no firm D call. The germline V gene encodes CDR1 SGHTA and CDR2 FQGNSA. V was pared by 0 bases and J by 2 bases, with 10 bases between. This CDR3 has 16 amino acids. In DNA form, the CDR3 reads TGTGCCAGCAGCTTAGCGCCGGCCCTGACTAATGAAAAACTGTTTTTT. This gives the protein CASSLAPALTNEKLFF.

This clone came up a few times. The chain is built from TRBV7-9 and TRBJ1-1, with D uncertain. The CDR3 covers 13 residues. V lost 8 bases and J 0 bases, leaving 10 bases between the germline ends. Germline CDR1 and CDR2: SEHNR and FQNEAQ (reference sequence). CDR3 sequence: CASGQVMNTEAFF. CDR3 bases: TGTGCCAGCGGGCAGGTTATGAACACTGAAGCTTTCTTT.

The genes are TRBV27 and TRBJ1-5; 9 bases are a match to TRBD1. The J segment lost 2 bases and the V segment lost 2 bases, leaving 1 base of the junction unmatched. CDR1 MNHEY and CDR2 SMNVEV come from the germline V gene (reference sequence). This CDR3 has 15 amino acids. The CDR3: CASSLRTGGNQPQHF. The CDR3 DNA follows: TGTGCCAGCAGTTTACGGACAGGGGGCAATCAGCCCCAGCATTTT.

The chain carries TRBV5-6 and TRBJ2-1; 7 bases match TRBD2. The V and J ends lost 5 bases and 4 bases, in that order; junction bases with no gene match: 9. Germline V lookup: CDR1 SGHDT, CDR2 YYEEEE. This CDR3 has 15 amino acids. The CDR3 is CASSGAGQNYNEQFF. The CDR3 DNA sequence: TGTGCCAGCAGTGGAGCGGGGCAGAATTACAATGAGCAGTTCTTC.

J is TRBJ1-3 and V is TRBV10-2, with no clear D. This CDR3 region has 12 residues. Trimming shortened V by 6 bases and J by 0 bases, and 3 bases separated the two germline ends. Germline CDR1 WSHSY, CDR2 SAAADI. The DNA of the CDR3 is TGCGCCAGCAGGGCCTCTGGAAACACCATATATTTT. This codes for CASRASGNTIYF.

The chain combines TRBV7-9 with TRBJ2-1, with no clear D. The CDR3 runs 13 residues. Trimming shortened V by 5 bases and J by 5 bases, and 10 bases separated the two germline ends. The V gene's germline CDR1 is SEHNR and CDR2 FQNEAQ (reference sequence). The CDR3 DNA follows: TGTGCCAGCAGCCACCTGACGGACAATGAGCAGTTCTTC. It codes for CASSHLTDNEQFF.

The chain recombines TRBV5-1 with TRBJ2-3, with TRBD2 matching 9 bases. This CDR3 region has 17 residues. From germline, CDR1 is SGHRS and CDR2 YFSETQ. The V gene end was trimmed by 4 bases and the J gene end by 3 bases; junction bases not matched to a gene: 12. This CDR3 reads CASSPNSGSGGTDTQYF. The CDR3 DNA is TGCGCCAGCAGCCCCAATAGCGGGAGTGGAGGGACAGATACGCAGTATTTT.

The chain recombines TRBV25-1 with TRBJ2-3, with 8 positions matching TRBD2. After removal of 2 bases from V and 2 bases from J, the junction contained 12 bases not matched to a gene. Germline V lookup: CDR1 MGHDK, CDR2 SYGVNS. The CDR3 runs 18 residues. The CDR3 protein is CASSEPPGAGGNTDTQYF. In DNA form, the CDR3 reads TGTGCCAGCAGTGAACCCCCAGGGGCGGGAGGCAACACAGATACGCAGTATTTT.

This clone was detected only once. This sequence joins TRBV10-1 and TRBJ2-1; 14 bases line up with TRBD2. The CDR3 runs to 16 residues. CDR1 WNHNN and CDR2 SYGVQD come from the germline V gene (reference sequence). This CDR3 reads CIAGTSGRRTYNEQFF. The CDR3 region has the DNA TGCATAGCGGGGACTAGCGGGAGAAGAACCTACAATGAGCAGTTCTTC.

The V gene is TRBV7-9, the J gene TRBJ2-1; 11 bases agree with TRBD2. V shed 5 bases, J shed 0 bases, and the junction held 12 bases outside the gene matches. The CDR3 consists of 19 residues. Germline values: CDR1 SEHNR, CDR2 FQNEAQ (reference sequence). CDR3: CASSLRTGTSGSSYNEQFF. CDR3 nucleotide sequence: TGTGCCAGCAGCCTCCGGACAGGGACTAGCGGCAGCTCCTACAATGAGCAGTTCTTC.

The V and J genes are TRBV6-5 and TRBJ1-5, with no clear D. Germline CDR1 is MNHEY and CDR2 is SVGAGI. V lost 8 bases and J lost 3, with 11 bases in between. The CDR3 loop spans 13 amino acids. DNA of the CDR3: TGTGCCAGCCTGGGCCAGATCAATCAGCCCCAGCATTTT. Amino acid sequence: CASLGQINQPQHF.

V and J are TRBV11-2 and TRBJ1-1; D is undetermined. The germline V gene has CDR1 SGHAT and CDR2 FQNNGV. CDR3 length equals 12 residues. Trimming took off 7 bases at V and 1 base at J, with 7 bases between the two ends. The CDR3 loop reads CASTTWNTEAFF. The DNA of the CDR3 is TGTGCCAGCACCACATGGAACACTGAAGCTTTCTTT.

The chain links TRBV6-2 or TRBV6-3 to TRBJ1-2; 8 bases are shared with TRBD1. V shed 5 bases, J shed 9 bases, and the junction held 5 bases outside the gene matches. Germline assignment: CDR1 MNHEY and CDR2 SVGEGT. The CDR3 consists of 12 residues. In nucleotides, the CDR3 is TGTGCCAGCAGTGCAGGACAGGGAAGCTACACCTTC. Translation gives CASSAGQGSYTF.

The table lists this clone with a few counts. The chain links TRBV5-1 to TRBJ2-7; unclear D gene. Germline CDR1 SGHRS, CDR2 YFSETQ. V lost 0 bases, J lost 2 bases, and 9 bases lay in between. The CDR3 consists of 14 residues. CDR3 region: CASSLVVQPYEQYF. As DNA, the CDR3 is TGCGCCAGCAGCTTGGTCGTACAGCCCTACGAGCAGTACTTC. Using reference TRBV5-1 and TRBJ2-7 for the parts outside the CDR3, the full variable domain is KAGVTQTPRYLIKTRGQQVTLSCSPISGHRSVSWYQQTPGQGLQFLFEYFSETQRNKGNFPGRFSGRQFSNSRSEMNVSTLELGDSALYLCASSLVVQPYEQYFGPGTRLTVT.